Shown below are 10 T cell receptor beta chains from a single sample sequenced in a study of blood T cell repertoires in COVID-19. Clones were sequenced by immunoSEQ multiplex PCR, and TCRdb holds only the in-frame ones, with some missing. The table shows some 160,000 clones, with 89% occurring only once. Sequencing was done on a sample of peripheral blood. These receptors all stem from a man in his fifties or sixties with acute or convalescent COVID-19.

V gene TRBV4-1 combines with J gene TRBJ1-4; 10 positions agree with TRBD1. The CDR3 contains 16 residues. V shed 1 base, J shed 5 bases, and the junction held 4 bases outside the gene matches. Germline V CDR1 and CDR2: MGHRA, YSYEKL. DNA of the CDR3: TGCGCCAGCAGCCAAGCCACGGGACAGGGGAATGAAAAACTGTTTTTT. This codes for CASSQATGQGNEKLFF.

This clone has only one observation. The rearrangement links TRBV9 to TRBJ1-4; TRBD1 aligns across 7 bases. Trimming at V came to 3 bases and at J to 4 bases, leaving 6 bases not matched to a gene. From germline, CDR1 is SGDLS and CDR2 YYNGEE. The CDR3 loop spans 15 amino acids. The CDR3 is CASSATGTDNEKLFF. The CDR3 DNA sequence: TGTGCCAGCAGCGCGACCGGGACAGATAATGAAAAACTGTTTTTT.

The genes are TRBV5-1 and TRBJ2-3, with 7 bases that match TRBD1. V shed 4 bases, J shed 2 bases, and the junction held 10 bases outside the gene matches. The CDR3 has 16 amino acids. From germline, CDR1 is SGHRS and CDR2 YFSETQ. CDR3 sequence reads: CASSAGQVGVTDTQYF. The DNA of the CDR3 is TGCGCCAGCAGCGCAGGACAGGTAGGGGTCACAGATACGCAGTATTTT.

The rearrangement uses TRBV3-1 (or the pseudogene TRBV3-2) and TRBJ1-2; D may be TRBD1 (6 bases). The germline V gene encodes CDR1 LGHDT and CDR2 YNNKEL (reference sequence). The CDR3 runs 16 residues. V dropped 0 bases and J dropped 1 base, with 12 bases sitting between them. The chain's CDR3 is CASSQDRDNLNYGYTF. The CDR3 DNA sequence: TGTGCCAGCAGCCAAGACCGGGACAACCTTAACTATGGCTACACCTTC.

This chain links TRBV2 with TRBJ2-3, with D uncertain. Trimming took 8 bases from V and 2 from J, leaving 5 bases between them. The CDR3 spans 11 residues. Germline-derived CDR1 and CDR2 are SNHLY and FYNNEI. Here the CDR3 reads CASLFTDTQYF. In DNA form, the CDR3 reads TGTGCCAGCTTATTCACAGATACGCAGTATTTT.

The rearrangement links TRBV24-1 to TRBJ2-3; tentatively, D is TRBD2 (5 bases). The CDR3 runs to 14 residues. Trimming pared 4 bases from V and 5 bases from J, leaving 12 bases between. Germline V gives CDR1 KGHDR, CDR2 SFDVKD. DNA of the CDR3: TGTGCCACCAGTGACGCTACGAGGGTAGATACGCAGTATTTT. It yields the protein CATSDATRVDTQYF.

The sample holds a few counts of this clone. This rearrangement joins TRBV10-2 to TRBJ2-7, with 12 bases identical to TRBD2. J lost 0 bases, V lost 6 bases, and 12 bases had no gene match. The germline gives CDR1 WSHSY, CDR2 SAAADI. This CDR3 has 18 amino acids. CDR3 coding DNA: TGCGCCAGCAGCAAATCCGGGACTAGCGGGTCCAGCTCCTACGAGCAGTACTTC. Translation gives CASSKSGTSGSSSYEQYF.

The chain employs TRBV2 and TRBJ1-5; possible D gene TRBD1, 6 bases. The CDR3 consists of 13 residues. V lost 5 bases to trimming and J lost 4 bases, with 9 bases between them. Germline CDR1 is SNHLY and CDR2 is FYNNEI. Written as DNA, the CDR3 is TGTGCCAGCAGTCGGGACACAAATCAGCCCCAGCATTTT. Protein product: CASSRDTNQPQHF.

The chain links TRBV3-1 (or the pseudogene TRBV3-2) to TRBJ1-2, with a possible D match to TRBD1 (5 bases). This CDR3 is built from 13 residues. Trimming left V 4 bases short and J 3 bases short, with 9 bases between. CDR1 and CDR2 from the germline V gene are LGHDT and YNNKEL (reference sequence). CDR3 amino acids: CASSLTGYYGYTF. Here the CDR3 DNA reads TGTGCCAGCAGCCTTACAGGCTACTATGGCTACACCTTC.

The chain is built from TRBV7-2 and TRBJ2-7, with 9 bases that match TRBD1. This CDR3 is built from 13 residues. Per the germline V gene, CDR1 is SGHTA and CDR2 is FQGNSA. J gave up 6 bases and V 3 bases, and 3 bases lay outside the gene matches. The CDR3 loop reads CASSLDRGAEQYF. The CDR3 bases are TGTGCCAGCAGCTTGGACAGGGGAGCCGAGCAGTACTTC.